The clone carrying this T cell receptor (beta chain) showed up many times. Deletions cut 2 bases from V and 0 bases from J, with 7 bases between. Germline V gives CDR1 SGHVS, CDR2 FQNEAQ. This CDR3 spans 14 amino acids. The data were taken from a study of blood T cells in healthy people across ages. A sample-barcoded 5' primer and a J-beta primer mix were used in a second PCR of about 7 to 12 cycles. MiXCR, applied by TCRdb to the 5' RACE reads, yields one record per CDR3 protein. The sample lists 630,000 or so distinct CDR3 sequences, approximately 30% occurring once. The clonotype originates from a woman older than 75 in good health. The chain is built from TRBV7-8 and TRBJ1-2; D unresolved. The specimen was blood. CDR3 DNA: TGTGCCAGCAGCTTACCGGCGACTAACTATGGCTACACCTTC. Protein product: CASSLPATNYGYTF.